This T cell receptor (beta chain) appears in the sequencing data of a study of blood T cell repertoires in COVID-19. Study in general: Both acute and convalescent COVID-19 samples were obtained from the United States, Italy and Spain. T cells, B-cell-depleted T cells, or PBMCs supplied cDNA or gDNA.

Under the authors' procedure: Counts of nucleated cells, estimated from reference gene primer amplification, were obtained. The assay was immunoSEQ multiplex PCR, and TCRdb's table has in-frame clones only and misses some. V and J calls and clone size are copied from that table; D and trimming were computed from the DNA. Among around 130,000 clones listed, 84% were seen once. This clone showed up just once. This CDR3 contains 18 residues. The germline CDR1 and CDR2 sequences are KGHDR and SFDVKD. V shed 3 bases and J 3 bases; nucleotides not matched to a gene: 8. The clonotype was recovered from a woman aged 55-75 years with acute or convalescent COVID-19. Specimen: peripheral blood. V usage is TRBV24-1 and J usage is TRBJ2-3; TRBD2 aligns across 13 bases. Written as DNA, the CDR3 is TGTGCCACCAGTGATATACTAGCGGGGGGGCTCGGGACAGATACGCAGTATTTT. Translating gives CATSDILAGGLGTDTQYF.